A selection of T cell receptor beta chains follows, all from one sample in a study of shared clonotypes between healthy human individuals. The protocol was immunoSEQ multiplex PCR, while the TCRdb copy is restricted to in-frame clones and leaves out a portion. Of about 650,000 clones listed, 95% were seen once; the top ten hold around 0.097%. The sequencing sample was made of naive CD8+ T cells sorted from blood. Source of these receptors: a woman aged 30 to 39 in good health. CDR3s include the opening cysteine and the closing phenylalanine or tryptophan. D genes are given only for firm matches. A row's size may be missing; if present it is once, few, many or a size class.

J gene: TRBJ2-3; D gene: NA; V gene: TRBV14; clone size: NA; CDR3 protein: CASSQDFGEMSGTQYF; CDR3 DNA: TGTGCCAGCAGCCAGGACTTTGGGGAGATGAGCGGTACGCAGTATTTT
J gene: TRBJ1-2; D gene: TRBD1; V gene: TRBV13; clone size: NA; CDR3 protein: CASSSGPRDSYGYTF; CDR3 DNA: TGTGCCAGCAGCTCGGGCCCGAGGGACAGCTATGGCTACACCTTC
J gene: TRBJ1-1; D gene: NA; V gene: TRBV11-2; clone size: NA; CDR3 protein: CASSLFEPNTEAFF; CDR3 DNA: TGTGCCAGCAGCTTATTCGAGCCGAACACTGAAGCTTTCTTT
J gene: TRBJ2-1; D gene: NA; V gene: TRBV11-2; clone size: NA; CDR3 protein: CASSLEGYNEQFF; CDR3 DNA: TGTGCCAGCAGCTTAGAAGGATACAATGAGCAGTTCTTC
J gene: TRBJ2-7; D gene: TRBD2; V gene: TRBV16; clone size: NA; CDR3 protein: CASSQIAGVALEQYF; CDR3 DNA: TGTGCCAGCAGCCAAATAGCGGGAGTAGCTCTCGAGCAGTACTTC
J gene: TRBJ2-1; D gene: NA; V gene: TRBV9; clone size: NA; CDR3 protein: CASSVEGLSYNEQFF; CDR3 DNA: TGTGCCAGCAGCGTAGAGGGTCTCTCCTACAATGAGCAGTTCTTC
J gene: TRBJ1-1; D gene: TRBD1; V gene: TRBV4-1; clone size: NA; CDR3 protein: CASSQSRLEGAARNTEAFF; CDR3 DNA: TGCGCCAGCAGCCAATCCCGTTTAGAGGGGGCGGCGCGGAACACTGAAGCTTTCTTT
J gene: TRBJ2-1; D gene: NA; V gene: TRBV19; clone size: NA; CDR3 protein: CASWDEQFF; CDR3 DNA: TGTGCCAGTTGGGATGAGCAGTTCTTC
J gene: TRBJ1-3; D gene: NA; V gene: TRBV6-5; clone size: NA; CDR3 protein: CASSQTGYSGNTIYF; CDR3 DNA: TGTGCCAGCAGTCAAACAGGATACTCTGGAAACACCATATATTTT
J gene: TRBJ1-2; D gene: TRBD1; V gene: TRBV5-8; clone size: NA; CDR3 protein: CASSSRDRGNYGYTF; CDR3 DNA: TGTGCCAGCAGCTCCCGGGACAGGGGTAACTATGGCTACACCTTC
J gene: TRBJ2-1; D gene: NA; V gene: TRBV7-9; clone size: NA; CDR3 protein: CASTPGGSNEQFF; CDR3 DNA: TGTGCCAGCACCCCCGGTGGGTCCAATGAGCAGTTCTTC
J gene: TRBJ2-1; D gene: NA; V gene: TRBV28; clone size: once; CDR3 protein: CASSLSYNEQFF; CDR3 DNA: TGTGCCAGCAGCCTCTCCTACAATGAGCAGTTCTTC